These 11 T cell receptor beta chains came from one sample sequenced in a study of T cells in Graves' hyperthyroidism and ophthalmopathy (dated by TCRdb to between 2018 and 2021). Library preparation employed multiplex PCR. Sequencing used an Illumina HiSeq 2000. Amplification of TCR beta CDR3 regions was carried out from RNA transcripts. The TCR CDR3 was subjected to a first round of RT-PCR using the HTBI primer set and the Qiagen OneStep RT-PCR kit. In TCRdb, the public reads were trimmed at Q25 with fastp and aligned with MiXCR, with productive beta chains retained. One record per CDR3 amino acid sequence lists the most common genes and DNA. This sample has around 600,000 distinct CDR3 sequences in its table, and around 13% of those were observed once. About 12% of the sample goes to the ten largest clones. The sequenced material came from blood. Receptors were obtained from a woman aged 45-65 years with Graves' ophthalmopathy.

This clonotype appeared many times. The chain couples TRBV11-1 to TRBJ2-1, with D perhaps TRBD1 or TRBD2 (6 bases each). Germline V gives CDR1 SGHAT, CDR2 FQDESV (reference sequence). V gave up 1 base and J gave up 8 bases, with 15 bases separating them. The CDR3 extends over 15 amino acids. This CDR3 reads CASSLVGGAFYEQFF. The CDR3 nucleotides are TGTGCCAGCAGCTTAGTGGGGGGCGCATTCTATGAGCAGTTCTTC.

This chain connects TRBV15 to TRBJ2-5, with D possibly being TRBD2 (5 bases). Deletions cut 0 bases from V and 5 bases from J, with 22 bases between. Germline-derived CDR1 and CDR2 are LNHNV and YYDKDF (reference sequence). The CDR3 has 18 amino acids. CDR3 sequence: CATSRDFKASRRFETQYF. In DNA form, the CDR3 reads TGTGCCACCAGCAGAGATTTTAAGGCTAGCCGGAGATTTGAGACCCAGTACTTC. The full variable domain, completed using reference TRBV15 and TRBJ2-5, is DAMVIQNPRYQVTQFGKPVTLSCSQTLNHNVMYWYQQKSSQAPKLLFHYYDKDFNNEADTPDNFQSRRPNTSFCFLDIRSPGLGDTAMYLCATSRDFKASRRFETQYFGPGTRLLVL.

On this clonotype itself: At one end the junction does not follow the germline gene, possibly because of a read error. This chain joins TRBV7-9 and TRBJ2-5; unclear D gene. Germline lookup yields CDR1 SEHNR and CDR2 FQNEAQ (reference sequence). CDR3 size: 12 residues. CDR3 DNA sequence: TGTGCCAGCAGCTTCGACACCCCAACCCCCAACTTC. As protein: CASSFDTPTPNF.

The chain couples TRBV6-4 to TRBJ1-2, with D perhaps matching TRBD1 (6 bases). Germline values: CDR1 MRHNA, CDR2 SNTAGT. The CDR3 spans 13 residues. V was shortened by 4 bases and J by 7 bases, with 13 bases between the two germline ends. CDR3 DNA: TGTGCCAGCAGTGCTTCGACAGGCGGTGGCTACACCTTC. It is translated as CASSASTGGGYTF.

This clonotype has ten or more counts. The J gene is TRBJ2-7, the V gene TRBV11-3; tentatively, D is TRBD2 (6 bases). Trimming took off 5 bases at V and 3 bases at J, with 11 bases between the two ends. The CDR3 sequence is 13 residues long. Germline V CDR1 and CDR2: SGHNT, YENEEA. CDR3 sequence reads: CASSIAVLYEQYF. As DNA, the CDR3 is TGTGCCAGCAGCATAGCGGTACTCTACGAGCAGTACTTC.

The table lists this clonotype with many counts. The chain has TRBV5-1 and TRBJ2-7; D is undetermined. Trimming left V 7 bases short and J 3 bases short, with 11 bases between. Per germline, CDR1 SGHRS and CDR2 YFSETQ. The length of the CDR3 is 12 residues. Written as DNA, the CDR3 is TGCGCCAGCGGGGTCGACGGCTACGAGCAGTACTTC. Translation gives CASGVDGYEQYF.

This clonotype occurred many times. The genes are TRBV2 and TRBJ2-2; D remains unclear. The germline V gene has CDR1 SNHLY and CDR2 FYNNEI. V lost 2 bases, J lost 4 bases, and 5 bases lay in between. This CDR3 has 13 amino acids. This chain's CDR3 is CASSETRTGELFF. The CDR3 DNA follows: TGTGCCAGCAGTGAAACTCGCACCGGGGAGCTGTTTTTT.

The V and J genes are TRBV6-6 and TRBJ1-6; TRBD1 agrees at 9 bases. Germline V lookup: CDR1 MNHNY, CDR2 SVGAGI (reference sequence). The CDR3 consists of 20 residues. After removal of 4 bases from V and 0 bases from J, the junction contained 13 bases not matched to a gene. In DNA form, the CDR3 reads TGTGCCAGCAGTTCCTCTCCTTGGACAGGGGAGAGCTCCTATAATTCACCCCTCCACTTT. Residues: CASSSSPWTGESSYNSPLHF.

This clonotype showed up many times. This chain uses TRBV7-2 with TRBJ2-1; D call uncertain. CDR1 SGHTA and CDR2 FQGNSA come from the germline V gene. The V gene lost 5 bases and the J gene lost 12 bases, with 17 bases spanning the gap. This CDR3 has 13 residues. CDR3 sequence (DNA): TGTGCCAGCAGCACGTTAAAAGAATCGGGGCAGTTCTTC. It yields the protein CASSTLKESGQFF. Combining the CDR3 with reference TRBV7-2 and TRBJ2-1 gives the whole variable domain GAGVSQSPSNKVTEKGKDVELRCDPISGHTALYWYRQSLGQGLEFLIYFQGNSAPDKSGLPSDRFSAERTGGSVSTLTIQRTQQEDSAVYLCASSTLKESGQFFGPGTRLTVL.

The CDR3 protein is CAWSVRMDNQPQHF. DNA for the CDR3: TGTGCCTGGAGTGTACGGATGGACAATCAGCCCCAGCATTTT. The chain carries TRBV30 and TRBJ1-5; D not resolved. Trimming stripped 0 bases from V and 3 bases from J, with 9 bases between. From germline, CDR1 is GTSNPN and CDR2 SVGIG (reference sequence). The CDR3 covers 14 residues.

This clonotype has a handful of counts. The chain employs TRBV29-1 and TRBJ2-3, with 8 bases identical to TRBD1. The CDR3 totals 14 residues. The V segment lost 4 bases and the J segment 1 base; nucleotides outside the gene matches: 4. CDR1 is SQVTM, CDR2 ANQGSEA, per germline. The CDR3 loop reads CSVARGHGTDTQYF. As DNA, the CDR3 is TGCAGCGTTGCCAGGGGGCACGGCACAGATACGCAGTATTTT.